The sequence of this T cell receptor (beta chain) was determined in a study of blood T cell repertoires in COVID-19 (dated by TCRdb to 2020 to 2022). Notes on the research overall: Collaborator samples came from the United States, Italy and Spain and covered acute and convalescent phases of COVID-19. The sample metadata nearly always contained a de-identified subject ID, COVID-19 status, age in years and sex. A freely available public database, intended as a resource for researchers studying the immune response to SARS-CoV-2, is where the repertoires were released. Subjects who had been exposed to COVID-19, were actively infected with it, or had recovered from it provided the deeply sampled blood TCRbeta repertoires that made up the dataset. The samples were drawn from two sources: the first 160 participants of the ongoing ImmuneRACE study, and over 1,000 subjects contributed by 6 global collaborators. Where HLA class I and class II types were available, the types were taken from metadata supplied by the sample provider, not from assay-based typing. The material from the prospective study consisted of cDNA or gDNA derived from T cells, B-cell-depleted T cells, or PBMCs.

The full study reports these points: The amount of clinical and demographic metadata varied by source and participant and was provided uncurated.

From a lookup of the germline V gene, CDR1 and CDR2 are ENHRY and SYGVKD. The CDR3 runs 17 amino acids, cysteine and phenylalanine included. Here the CDR3 DNA is all that survives: 51 bases in frame from base 1. V sheds 0 bases and J sheds 0 bases, leaving 11 bases between their ends. TCRbeta CDR3 regions were amplified from genomic DNA using the immunoSEQ Assay, a bias-controlled multiplex PCR. The study's processing was this. Within the assay, amplification of reference gene primers was used to estimate how many nucleated cells each sample contained. To quantify the absolute abundance of each unique TCRbeta CDR3 rearrangement, sequence reads were collapsed and filtered. For each sample, productive Simpson clonality was calculated by taking the square root of Simpson's diversity index across productive rearrangements. TCRdb stores this immuneACCESS table with in-frame sequences only. Part of the clones is absent; in the studies checked, under half of the shortfall reflects unresolved V genes, and no reason is known for the rest. D and trimming were read from the DNA, whereas the V and J calls and clone size are those reported in that table. In this sample the table shows about 190,000 clones, less than 85% of which occur a single time. About 13% of the sample is in the top ten clones.

On this clone: Its antigen is unknown. Base qualities were left out, and no much larger clone turns up one base away.

Samples from volunteer blood donors who had recovered from COVID-19 were contributed by a second Seattle source. The collaborating institutions used their own protocols to collect whole blood in K2EDTA tubes. For TCRbeta analysis, collaborator samples were shipped as frozen whole blood, as isolated PBMCs, or as DNA extracted from either sample type. The chain uses TRBV10-3 and TRBJ2-2; the D gene is not confidently resolved. The sequence was collected from a man aged 50 to 60 who had recovered from COVID-19. Sequenced material: peripheral blood. The CDR3 region has the sequence CAISESKILANTGELFF. In nucleotides, the sequence is TGTGCCATCAGTGAGTCGAAAATACTCGCGAACACCGGGGAGCTGTTTTTT.